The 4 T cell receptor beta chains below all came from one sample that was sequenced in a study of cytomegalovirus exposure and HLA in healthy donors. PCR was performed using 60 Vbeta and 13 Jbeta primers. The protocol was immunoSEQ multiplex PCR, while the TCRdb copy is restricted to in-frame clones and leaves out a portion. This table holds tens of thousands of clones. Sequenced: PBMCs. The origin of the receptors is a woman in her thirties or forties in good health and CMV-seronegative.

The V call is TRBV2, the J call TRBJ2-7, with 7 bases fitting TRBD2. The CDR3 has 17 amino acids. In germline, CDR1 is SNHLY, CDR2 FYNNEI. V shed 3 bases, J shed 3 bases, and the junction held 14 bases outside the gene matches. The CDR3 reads CASSDQGRASEFYEQYF. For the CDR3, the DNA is TGTGCCAGCAGTGACCAAGGGAGGGCTAGCGAGTTCTACGAGCAGTACTTC.

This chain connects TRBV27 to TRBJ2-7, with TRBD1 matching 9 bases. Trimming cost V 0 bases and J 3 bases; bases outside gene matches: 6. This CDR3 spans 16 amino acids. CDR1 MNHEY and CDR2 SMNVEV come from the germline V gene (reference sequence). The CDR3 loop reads CASSLSGDRDRYEQYF. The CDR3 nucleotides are TGTGCCAGCAGTTTATCCGGGGACAGGGACCGCTACGAGCAGTACTTC.

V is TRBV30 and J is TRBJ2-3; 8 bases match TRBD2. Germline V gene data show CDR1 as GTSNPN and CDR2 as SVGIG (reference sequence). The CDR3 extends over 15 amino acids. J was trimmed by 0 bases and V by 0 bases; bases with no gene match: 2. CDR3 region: CAWSVASGSTDTQYF. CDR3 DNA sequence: TGTGCCTGGAGTGTGGCTAGCGGGAGCACAGATACGCAGTATTTT.

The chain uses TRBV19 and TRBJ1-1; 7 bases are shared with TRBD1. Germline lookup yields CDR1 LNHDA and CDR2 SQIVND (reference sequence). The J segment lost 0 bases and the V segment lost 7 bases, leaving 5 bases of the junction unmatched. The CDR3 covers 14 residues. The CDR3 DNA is TGTGCCAGTAAGGTGGGACAGCTGAACACTGAAGCTTTCTTT. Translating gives CASKVGQLNTEAFF.